Each of the 15 T cell receptor beta chains below was sequenced from the same sample in a study of blood T cell repertoires in COVID-19. Measured with immunoSEQ multiplex PCR; TCRdb has only the in-frame clones, and not every one. In the table there are 250,000 to 300,000 clones, approximately 88% of which are singletons. The sample consisted of peripheral blood. The source is a man aged 50 to 60 with acute or convalescent COVID-19.

This chain links TRBV5-6 with TRBJ1-2; no clear D gene. The CDR3 is 13 amino acids. Germline V lookup: CDR1 SGHDT, CDR2 YYEEEE. Deletions cut 3 bases from V and 3 bases from J, with 9 bases between. CDR3 nucleotides: TGTGCCAGCAGCTCGAATCCGGACTATGGCTACACCTTC. It encodes CASSSNPDYGYTF.

CDR3 nucleotides: TGTGCCAGCAGCCCGGGGGACCGCCGGATGACCCAGTACTTC. It is translated as CASSPGDRRMTQYF. V is TRBV7-3 and J is TRBJ2-5; D is possibly TRBD2 (6 bases). Germline assignment: CDR1 SGHTA and CDR2 FQGTGA. The CDR3 contains 14 residues. V lost 5 bases and J 7 bases, leaving 17 bases between the germline ends.

The chain employs TRBV6-5 and TRBJ2-3; D possibly corresponds to TRBD1 (5 bases). CDR1 is MNHEY and CDR2 is SVGAGI in the germline V gene. The CDR3 sequence is 14 residues long. V lost 6 bases to trimming and J lost 2 bases, with 12 bases between them. CDR3 amino acids: CASRSRVHTDTQYF. CDR3 nucleotide sequence: TGTGCCAGCAGGAGCAGGGTTCACACAGATACGCAGTATTTT.

The chain is built from TRBV18 and TRBJ1-1; 7 nucleotides agree with TRBD1. V shed 4 bases and J 11 bases; nucleotides not matched to a gene: 10. This CDR3 has 13 residues. Germline values: CDR1 KGHSH, CDR2 LQKENI. The CDR3 here is CASSHGQAGGAFF. CDR3 nucleotides: TGTGCCAGCTCACACGGACAGGCCGGAGGGGCTTTCTTT.

The chain couples TRBV9 to TRBJ2-5; the match to TRBD2 covers 10 bases. With V trimmed by 0 bases and J by 5 bases, 10 bases remained unmatched. CDR1 SGDLS and CDR2 YYNGEE come from the germline V gene. The CDR3 runs 17 residues. The CDR3 loop is CASSVGSGGAVVETQYF. The CDR3 coding sequence is TGTGCCAGCAGCGTAGGAAGCGGGGGGGCCGTCGTGGAGACCCAGTACTTC. Looking up the rest from reference TRBV9 and TRBJ2-5 gives the full variable domain: DSGVTQTPKHLITATGQRVTLRCSPRSGDLSVYWYQQSLDQGLQFLIQYYNGEERAKGNILERFSAQQFPDLHSELNLSSLELGDSALYFCASSVGSGGAVVETQYFGPGTRLLVL.

The chain is built from TRBV5-1 and TRBJ2-1; D not certain. CDR1 and CDR2 (germline): SGHRS, YFSETQ. V gave up 0 bases and J gave up 0 bases, with 4 bases separating them. There are 14 residues in the CDR3. DNA for the CDR3: TGCGCCAGCAGCTTGGACGGCTCCTACAATGAGCAGTTCTTC. Protein: CASSLDGSYNEQFF.

Only one count was recorded for this clone. The chain combines TRBV30 with TRBJ1-5, with D hard to call. Between the trimmed V and J ends, which lost 7 bases and 1 base, there was a span of 8 bases. Germline V lookup: CDR1 GTSNPN, CDR2 SVGIG (reference sequence). This CDR3 contains 12 residues. This CDR3 is CAFQKSNQPQHF. The CDR3 DNA reads as TGTGCCTTCCAGAAAAGCAATCAGCCCCAGCATTTT.

This clone was seen once. The rearrangement links TRBV3-1 (or the pseudogene TRBV3-2) to TRBJ2-1; D unresolved. The V end was cut by 1 base, the J end by 1 base, with 11 bases between. Germline V gives CDR1 LGHDT, CDR2 YNNKEL (reference sequence). The CDR3 is 16 amino acids. The CDR3 region is CASSQGPQLSYNEQFF. The CDR3, as DNA: TGTGCCAGCAGCCAAGGCCCGCAACTATCCTACAATGAGCAGTTCTTC.

This chain's CDR3 is CASSSPEGDRYYEQYF. The DNA for the CDR3 is TGCGCCAGCAGTTCACCCGAAGGGGACAGGTACTACGAGCAGTACTTC. This chain uses TRBV5-1 with TRBJ2-7; 8 bases are shared with TRBD1. The J segment lost 3 bases and the V segment lost 5 bases, leaving 13 bases of the junction unmatched. The germline gives CDR1 SGHRS, CDR2 YFSETQ. The CDR3 length is 16 residues.

The chain has TRBV18 and TRBJ1-2; tentatively, D is TRBD1 (5 bases). The V end lost 3 bases, the J end lost 3 bases, and 14 bases lay between the germline ends. This CDR3 has 15 residues. The germline gives CDR1 KGHSH, CDR2 LQKENI. The CDR3 DNA sequence: TGTGCCAGCTCACCCCCCATAGCAGGGTACTATGGCTACACCTTC. As protein: CASSPPIAGYYGYTF.

The chain uses TRBV13 and TRBJ1-1, with TRBD1 as a possible D gene (6 bases). CDR1 and CDR2 from the germline V gene are PRHDT and FYEKMQ (reference sequence). V lost 1 base, J lost 1 base, and 22 bases lay in between. The CDR3 consists of 19 residues. CDR3 nucleotides: TGTGCCAGCAGCTTAGATACCCGCAGTGGATCAGGGGCGAACACTGAAGCTTTCTTT. Translated, it gives CASSLDTRSGSGANTEAFF.

The DNA of the CDR3 is TGTGCCAGCAGCTTGGAGTCCGGGGGGGACACCGGGGAGCTGTTTTTT. Translated, it gives CASSLESGGDTGELFF. The chain has TRBV5-4 and TRBJ2-2; 8 bases map to TRBD2. V dropped 0 bases and J dropped 3; count of bases not matched to a gene: 4. This CDR3 contains 16 residues. Germline-derived CDR1 and CDR2 are SGHNT and YYREEE (reference sequence).

The CDR3 nucleotides read TGTGCCACCAGCAACAACCAGCGAAGGACAGATACGCAGTATTTT. This encodes CATSNNQRRTDTQYF. The chain employs TRBV15 and TRBJ2-3; D gene uncertain. Trimming removed 4 bases from V and 3 bases from J, with 14 bases in between. Germline V lookup: CDR1 LNHNV, CDR2 YYDKDF (reference sequence). The CDR3 runs 15 residues.

The rearrangement links TRBV2 to TRBJ1-3; no definite D call. Per the germline V gene, CDR1 is SNHLY and CDR2 is FYNNEI. Trimming took 3 bases from V and 0 from J, leaving 6 bases between them. The CDR3 is made up of 14 amino acids. The DNA for the CDR3 is TGTGCCAGCAGTGATAGATTCTCTGGAAACACCATATATTTT. It specifies CASSDRFSGNTIYF.

The CDR3: CASSVDQGYNSPLHF. The CDR3 DNA is TGTGCCAGCAGCGTAGATCAGGGCTACAATTCACCCCTCCACTTT. The chain is built from TRBV9 and TRBJ1-6; D is perhaps TRBD1 (5 bases). The germline gives CDR1 SGDLS, CDR2 YYNGEE. Trimming pared 0 bases from V and 7 bases from J, leaving 11 bases between. The CDR3 is made up of 15 amino acids.